This T cell receptor (beta chain) was captured by sequencing in a study of T cell clonality in common variable immunodeficiency. Findings and limits, study-wide: Patient heterogeneity in the CVID cohort limited correlations between repertoire features and clinical complications. Common variable immunodeficiency TCR beta sequences reportedly had fewer deletions and N-nucleotide insertions.

Trimming removed 3 bases from V and 4 bases from J; junction bases left unmatched: 4. Germline CDR1 LNHDA, CDR2 SQIVND (reference sequence). The CDR3 contains 14 residues. Data came from immunoSEQ multiplex PCR; TCRdb stores just in-frame clones and leaves some out. The sample is made up of tens of thousands of clones, none counted only once. This clone occurred many times. Its specificity is not known. The read halts 3 residues ahead of the CDR3 end, with the missing end drawn from the germline J gene. The receptor was derived from a person aged 18 to 69 in good health. The rearrangement links TRBV19 to TRBJ2-7, with 9 bases matching TRBD1. Sequenced: peripheral blood mononuclear cells. The sequenced CDR3 bases are TGTGCCAGTAGTATGACCGGACAGGGGTACGAG. Amino acids: CASSMTGQGYE. The CDR3 as a whole reads CASSMTGQGYEQYF.